The next 20 T cell receptor beta chains were all read from a single sample in a study of T cell responses to AZD1222 COVID-19 vaccine. Generated by immunoSEQ multiplex PCR, the TCRdb table keeps only in-frame clones and is missing some. The sample shows about 180,000 clones, about 86% of them seen only once. The material sequenced was peripheral blood, taken on day 0 of AZD1222 vaccination. The receptors come from an adult in good health.

This clone came up a few times. This sequence joins TRBV11-2 and TRBJ1-2; D call uncertain. V was cut by 0 bases and J by 3 bases, with 11 bases left in between. The germline V gene has CDR1 SGHAT and CDR2 FQNNGV. This CDR3 spans 15 amino acids. For the CDR3, the DNA is TGTGCCAGCAGCTTAGACAGGAACGCCTACTATGGCTACACCTTC. Translating it yields CASSLDRNAYYGYTF.

The V gene is TRBV9, the J gene TRBJ1-2; weak D call: TRBD1 (6 bases). The CDR3 covers 16 residues. From germline, CDR1 is SGDLS and CDR2 YYNGEE. The V end lost 4 bases, the J end lost 0 bases, and 16 bases lay between the germline ends. As DNA, the CDR3 is TGTGCCAGCAGCTTCTTTGACAGGACCTCTAACTATGGCTACACCTTC. Protein sequence: CASSFFDRTSNYGYTF.

The chain joins TRBV25-1 to TRBJ1-4; 7 nucleotides align to TRBD1. Germline loops: CDR1 MGHDK, CDR2 SYGVNS. The CDR3 loop spans 16 amino acids. After removal of 5 bases from V and 4 bases from J, the junction contained 10 bases not matched to a gene. CDR3 residues: CASSSRDSLFNEKLFF. The DNA for the CDR3 is TGTGCCAGCAGTTCAAGGGACAGCCTCTTTAATGAAAAACTGTTTTTT.

The chain joins TRBV30 to TRBJ2-1, with D possibly matching TRBD1 (5 bases). This CDR3 is 14 amino acids long. Deletions cut 2 bases from V and 1 base from J, with 9 bases between. CDR1 is GTSNPN, CDR2 SVGIG, per germline (reference sequence). The chain's CDR3 is CAWSKGVSYNEQFF. CDR3 nucleotides: TGTGCCTGGAGTAAAGGGGTTTCCTACAATGAGCAGTTCTTC.

The chain joins TRBV27 to TRBJ2-7, with D unresolved. The CDR3 runs 13 residues. The V gene lost 5 bases and the J gene lost 4 bases, with 12 bases spanning the gap. The germline gives CDR1 MNHEY, CDR2 SMNVEV (reference sequence). The CDR3, as DNA: TGTGCCAGCAGTAAACCACGTGGGTACGAGCAGTACTTC. Translating it yields CASSKPRGYEQYF.

J is TRBJ2-5 and V is TRBV19; a weak D match, TRBD1 (5 bases). Trimming took off 5 bases at V and 5 bases at J, with 12 bases between the two ends. The CDR3 has 13 amino acids. Germline CDR1 is LNHDA and CDR2 is SQIVND (reference sequence). This CDR3 is CASSWATDETQYF. CDR3 sequence (DNA): TGTGCCAGTAGTTGGGCGACAGACGAGACCCAGTACTTC.

This clone was counted a few times. The V and J genes are TRBV18 and TRBJ1-3; D may be TRBD1 (6 bases). V was cut by 6 bases and J by 2 bases, with 14 bases left in between. The CDR3 is made up of 15 amino acids. The germline V gene has CDR1 KGHSH and CDR2 LQKENI. The CDR3 reads CASSDQQGTGNTIYF. The CDR3 DNA sequence: TGTGCCAGCTCGGACCAACAGGGTACTGGAAACACCATATATTTT.

This chain joins TRBV18 and TRBJ1-1; tentative D call: TRBD1 (5 bases). The CDR3 extends over 14 amino acids. The V gene's germline CDR1 is KGHSH and CDR2 LQKENI. V lost 2 bases to trimming and J lost 3 bases, with 10 bases between them. The CDR3 loop reads CASSPTQGYTEAFF. The CDR3 nucleotides read TGTGCCAGCTCACCAACCCAGGGTTACACTGAAGCTTTCTTT.

The chain is built from TRBV5-4 and TRBJ1-1; 11 positions agree with TRBD1. The CDR3 has 12 residues. The V segment lost 4 bases and the J segment 11 bases; nucleotides outside the gene matches: 4. Germline V gene sequence: CDR1 SGHNT, CDR2 YYREEE (reference sequence). The CDR3 protein is CASSGTGGNAFF. The CDR3 coding sequence is TGTGCCAGCAGCGGGACAGGGGGAAATGCTTTCTTT.

The chain joins TRBV9 to TRBJ1-2, with D possibly TRBD1 on 6 matching bases. V lost 4 bases and J lost 0, with 13 bases in between. The CDR3 runs 15 residues. Germline V gene sequence: CDR1 SGDLS, CDR2 YYNGEE. This chain's CDR3 is CASSSPDSPNYGYTF. The CDR3 DNA follows: TGTGCCAGCAGCTCGCCGGACAGCCCTAACTATGGCTACACCTTC.

This chain links TRBV2 with TRBJ1-2; perhaps TRBD1 as D (6 bases). Trimming removed 4 bases at V and 6 bases at J, with 12 bases between. Germline V gives CDR1 SNHLY, CDR2 FYNNEI. The CDR3 totals 13 residues. CDR3 DNA: TGTGCCAGCAGTGGGACAGCGGCCGATGGCTACACCTTC. The encoded protein is CASSGTAADGYTF.

This clone was observed once. This chain links TRBV23-1 with TRBJ1-2, with 7 bases aligning to TRBD1. TRBV23-1 is reported as an ORF; its role is uncertain. The CDR3 runs 17 residues. With V trimmed by 4 bases and J by 4 bases, 15 bases remained unmatched. The CDR3 protein is CASSPNLETRDSYGYTF. The DNA for the CDR3 is TGCGCCAGCAGTCCCAACCTCGAGACCCGGGACAGCTATGGCTACACCTTC.

The genes are TRBV2 and TRBJ2-1; a weak D match, TRBD1 (7 bases). Germline V gives CDR1 SNHLY, CDR2 FYNNEI. Trimming shortened V by 5 bases and J by 8 bases, and 10 bases separated the two germline ends. The length of the CDR3 is 12 residues. CDR3 in amino acids: CASSQGGDEQFF. CDR3 sequence (DNA): TGTGCCAGCAGTCAGGGGGGCGATGAGCAGTTCTTC.

In its sample, this clone was seen a few times. The chain recombines TRBV6-1 with TRBJ2-7; D is possibly TRBD1 or TRBD2 (5 bases each). The CDR3 spans 15 residues. Per germline, CDR1 MNHNS and CDR2 SASEGT. Trimming took off 2 bases at V and 7 bases at J, with 18 bases between the two ends. For the CDR3, the DNA is TGTGCCAGCAGTGAAAGTCCCGGGACGTCCTCTGAGCAGTACTTC. Protein: CASSESPGTSSEQYF.

A few counts support this clone. The rearrangement links TRBV30 to TRBJ1-2; unclear D gene. The CDR3 length is 12 residues. V was shortened by 3 bases and J by 5 bases, with 10 bases between the two germline ends. The germline V gene has CDR1 GTSNPN and CDR2 SVGIG (reference sequence). The CDR3, as DNA: TGTGCCTGGAGGGTCCGGCTTTATGGCTACACCTTC. It is translated as CAWRVRLYGYTF.

This clone was observed a few times. This chain links TRBV7-3 with TRBJ2-5; D may be TRBD2 (6 bases). This CDR3 region has 14 residues. Looked up from germline, CDR1 is SGHTA and CDR2 is FQGTGA. V lost 4 bases to trimming and J lost 1 base, with 10 bases between them. CDR3 amino acids: CASSWARGQETQYF. CDR3 bases: TGTGCCAGCAGCTGGGCGCGGGGCCAAGAGACCCAGTACTTC.

This clone was counted a few times. The rearrangement uses TRBV10-3 and TRBJ2-3; D uncertain. Per germline, CDR1 ENHRY and CDR2 SYGVKD. The CDR3 totals 15 residues. V lost 6 bases and J lost 3, with 16 bases in between. CDR3 nucleotides: TGTGCCATCAGGCCAGCCGATATTCCTACAGATACGCAGTATTTT. Residues: CAIRPADIPTDTQYF.

The V call is TRBV3-1 (or the pseudogene TRBV3-2), the J call TRBJ2-7, with a tentative D call TRBD1 (6 bases). The CDR3 spans 15 residues. Germline V gene data show CDR1 as LGHDT and CDR2 as YNNKEL (reference sequence). V was shortened by 0 bases and J by 3 bases, with 12 bases between the two germline ends. The CDR3 coding sequence is TGTGCCAGCAGCCAAGATCCGGACAGCGACTACGAGCAGTACTTC. Amino acids: CASSQDPDSDYEQYF.

The chain couples TRBV13 to TRBJ1-6; D is perhaps TRBD1 (6 bases). CDR3 length: 16 residues. Germline V gene data show CDR1 as PRHDT and CDR2 as FYEKMQ (reference sequence). Trimming took off 4 bases at V and 7 bases at J, with 17 bases between the two ends. In DNA form, the CDR3 reads TGTGCCAGCAGCTCTGGACAGCTTGCTGGGAATTCACCCCTCCACTTT. Residues: CASSSGQLAGNSPLHF.

The V and J genes are TRBV3-1 (or the pseudogene TRBV3-2) and TRBJ2-7; weak D call: TRBD1 (6 bases). The V end lost 6 bases, the J end lost 6 bases, and 15 bases lay between the germline ends. CDR3 length equals 13 residues. Germline loops: CDR1 LGHDT, CDR2 YNNKEL (reference sequence). CDR3 coding DNA: TGTGCCAGCAGTCTGGGGGCTCTTACCGAGCAGTACTTC. Translated: CASSLGALTEQYF.